Listed below are T cell receptor beta chains from one sample, sequenced in a study of cytomegalovirus exposure and HLA in healthy donors. Clones were sequenced by immunoSEQ multiplex PCR, and TCRdb holds only the in-frame ones, with some missing. The sample records approximately 190,000 clones, roughly 80% being singletons. Input material: PBMCs. These receptors all come from a woman aged 18-29 years in good health and CMV-seronegative. The CDR3 runs from the conserved cysteine through the conserved F or W. D genes are given only for firm matches. Size tells how often a clone was seen (once, few, many) or the class of an expanded clone, and some rows leave it out.

CDR3 DNA,CDR3 protein,J gene,clone size,D gene,V gene
TGCGCCAGCAGCCAAGATCGGGGTGTTGGGGCCTACGAGCAGTACTTC,CASSQDRGVGAYEQYF,TRBJ2-7,.,.,TRBV4-3
TGTGCCACCAATAGCGACCGCACAGATACGCAGTATTTT,CATNSDRTDTQYF,TRBJ2-3,.,.,TRBV6-1
TGTGCCTGGATCCCGCCGGGTTCGTACACTGAAGCTTTCTTT,CAWIPPGSYTEAFF,TRBJ1-1,.,.,TRBV30
TGTGCCTGGAGAGAAGCTCAGGGGGATAGTTGCGAGCAGTACTTC,CAWREAQGDSCEQYF,TRBJ2-7,.,TRBD1,TRBV30
TGTGCCAGCGGAGCTTATGTATCCCAAGAGACCCAGTACTTC,CASGAYVSQETQYF,TRBJ2-5,.,.,TRBV7-2
TGTGCCAGCAGTTACTCAACTAGCGGGGGAACCTACGAGCAGTACTTC,CASSYSTSGGTYEQYF,TRBJ2-7,.,TRBD2,TRBV6-5
TGCGCCAGCAGCTATGCGTTGCGGCGGGAGGCCCACAATGAGCAGTTCTTC,CASSYALRREAHNEQFF,TRBJ2-1,.,TRBD2,TRBV4-3
TGTGCCAGCAGTGGAACTAGCACAGATACGCAGTATTTT,CASSGTSTDTQYF,TRBJ2-3,.,.,TRBV25-1
TGTGCTAGCAGCACTGGACTAAAAGAGACCCAGTACTTC,CASSTGLKETQYF,TRBJ2-5,.,.,TRBV7-7
TGCAGCGTTGAGGGAGCGCGCCGGGACAGGGGTCGCGCTTTTTCCTACAATGAGCAGTTCTTC,CSVEGARRDRGRAFSYNEQFF,TRBJ2-1,.,TRBD1,TRBV29-1
TGTGCCACCGCGGCGGGGGGAATAATAACTGAAGCTTTCTTT,CATAAGGIITEAFF,TRBJ1-1,.,.,TRBV18
TGTGCCAGCAGCGCAAACAGGGGGCCGGACACCGGGGAGCTGTTTTTT,CASSANRGPDTGELFF,TRBJ2-2,.,TRBD1,TRBV9
TGTGCCAGCAGCCCCCCCTCGTACGAGCAGTACTTC,CASSPPSYEQYF,TRBJ2-7,.,.,TRBV11-2
TGTGCCAGCAGCTTAACTGCCGGGACTAGATACAATGAGCAGTTCTTC,CASSLTAGTRYNEQFF,TRBJ2-1,.,TRBD2,TRBV13
TGTGCCAGCAGCTTATATGGGGTAGCGGGCGAAAAACTGTTTTTT,CASSLYGVAGEKLFF,TRBJ1-4,.,.,TRBV7-9
TGTGCCAGCAGCTTATGGTCGGGGGAAGGGCGTGTAGAGACCCAGTACTTC,CASSLWSGEGRVETQYF,TRBJ2-5,.,.,TRBV11-3
TGTGCCAGCAGCCTCGTAACAGGGGGCACTGAAGCTTTCTTT,CASSLVTGGTEAFF,TRBJ1-1,.,TRBD1,TRBV14
TGTGCCAGCAGCCCCGGGTTCCTGGGCACTGAAGCTTTCTTT,CASSPGFLGTEAFF,TRBJ1-1,.,.,TRBV6-1
TGTGCCAGAAGTCCGGGACTAGCGGGAGAGCAGTTCTTC,CARSPGLAGEQFF,TRBJ2-1,.,TRBD2,TRBV5-3
TGTGCCAGCAACGACTTTGCCGGGACAGAGTCTGCAACTAATGAAAAACTGTTTTTT,CASNDFAGTESATNEKLFF,TRBJ1-4,many,TRBD1,TRBV2
TGTGCCAGCAGTTACAGTAGGCAGGGGGATGGCTACACCTTC,CASSYSRQGDGYTF,TRBJ1-2,few,TRBD1,TRBV6-5
TGTGCCAGCAGCCCCGAAGCGGGATACTACAATGAGCAGTTCTTC,CASSPEAGYYNEQFF,TRBJ2-1,few,TRBD2,TRBV7-9
TGTGCCAGCAGCTTAGGGGGTCGGGCGGGAGATACGCAGTATTTT,CASSLGGRAGDTQYF,TRBJ2-3,.,.,TRBV7-9
TGTGCCAGCAGCTTAGGTCCCGGGGACTATGGCTACACCTTC,CASSLGPGDYGYTF,TRBJ1-2,.,.,TRBV7-9
TGTGCCAGTAGTTTCCGCGGGGTCGTAAGTACTGAAGCTTTCTTT,CASSFRGVVSTEAFF,TRBJ1-1,.,.,TRBV19
TGTGCCAGCAGCTCGACAGGGAACACTGAAGCTTTCTTT,CASSSTGNTEAFF,TRBJ1-1,.,.,TRBV5-4
TGTGCCAGCAGCTACACGACAGGTACAACAGATACGCAGTATTTT,CASSYTTGTTDTQYF,TRBJ2-3,.,.,TRBV6-5
TGTGCCAGCAGTGATTCCCCCGCCACACCTTACAATGAGCAGTTCTTC,CASSDSPATPYNEQFF,TRBJ2-1,.,.,TRBV2
TGTGCCAGCAGCCATGGACTAGCGGGAGGGCAGTACAATGAGCAGTTCTTC,CASSHGLAGGQYNEQFF,TRBJ2-1,once,TRBD2,TRBV11-2
TGTGCCAGCAGTTACACTGGACAGCCTGTAAATGAAAAACTGTTTTTT,CASSYTGQPVNEKLFF,TRBJ1-4,.,.,TRBV6-5
TGTGCCAGCAGTGGGACTAGCGGGAGTTGGGAGCAGTACTTC,CASSGTSGSWEQYF,TRBJ2-7,.,TRBD2,TRBV2